This T cell receptor beta chain appears in the sequencing data of a study of Graves' ophthalmopathy and Graves' hyperthyroidism. Moderately to severely active ophthalmopathy under 3 months, CAS at least 3, NOSPECS at least 4. Study-level points and caveats: Blood samples also showed most expanded thyroid clonotypes exceeding 0.001 frequency.

Remarks on this clonotype: Its antigen remains unknown. Given the absence of the conserved phenylalanine or tryptophan at the CDR3 end, a read error is likely.

Amplifying from RNA transcripts, the study obtained TCR beta CDR3 regions. RT-PCR in the first round used HTBI primers; a second-round multiplex PCR followed. In TCRdb, the multiplex PCR reads were re-called with MiXCR into one record per CDR3 protein. The table lists about 700,000 distinct CDR3 sequences, roughly 40% of them singletons. The germline gives CDR1 DFQATT, CDR2 SNEGSKA (reference sequence). Trimming stripped 6 bases from V and 2 bases from J, with 11 bases between. CDR3 size: 13 residues. The sequenced sample consisted of peripheral blood. The genes are TRBV20-1 and TRBJ1-5; a possible D gene is TRBD1 (6 bases). This receptor was taken from an adult man with Graves' ophthalmopathy. CDR3 nucleotide sequence: TGCAGTGCCGGGGGCAAGGGCAATCAGCCCCAGCATGTG. It codes for CSAGGKGNQPQHV.